This is a list of T cell receptor beta chains from one sample in a study of beta chain features in type 1 diabetes. Sequencing was performed with immunoSEQ multiplex PCR; in TCRdb, only in-frame clones are kept and a portion is missing. This sample has roughly 140,000 clones, with 6.9% found just once. Sequences were obtained from central memory CD4+ T cells from blood. The receptors shown here come from a young woman in good health. CDR3s include the opening cysteine and the closing phenylalanine or tryptophan. D genes are given only for firm matches. Where a row states a size, it is once, few, many or the class of an expanded clone; other rows omit it.

CDR3nt,CDR3aa,j_gene,d_gene,abundance,v_gene
TGTGCCAGCTCCCCCAGGCACCAAGAGACCCAGTACTTC,CASSPRHQETQYF,TRBJ2-5,.,few,TRBV18
TGTGCCAGCTCCATCACAGATACGCAGTATTTT,CASSITDTQYF,TRBJ2-3,.,few,TRBV7-2
TGTGCCAGTAGTCCTCGCGGGTCTAGCGGGTCCAATGAGCAGTTCTTC,CASSPRGSSGSNEQFF,TRBJ2-1,TRBD2,few,TRBV19
TGTGCCGATGGGGGGGCTCGGTCTGGGGCCAACGTCCTGACTTTC,CADGGARSGANVLTF,TRBJ2-6,.,.,TRBV30
TGTGCCAGCAGCAACCAGAGTAGCGGGAGAGGTTACGAGCAGTACTTC,CASSNQSSGRGYEQYF,TRBJ2-7,TRBD2,many,TRBV7-9
TGTGCCACCACCAGCGGGGGGACTAGCGGGGTCGAGACCCAGTACTTC,CATTSGGTSGVETQYF,TRBJ2-5,TRBD2,.,TRBV19
TGTGCCAGTAGTACCCGAGCGGAAACGAACACCGGGGAGCTGTTTTTT,CASSTRAETNTGELFF,TRBJ2-2,.,.,TRBV19
TGTGCCAGCAGTTACCAGGGGGCATCCTCCAACACTGAAGCTTTCTTT,CASSYQGASSNTEAFF,TRBJ1-1,TRBD1,.,TRBV6-5
TGTGCCAGCAGCCAAAATTACTACGAGCAGTACTTC,CASSQNYYEQYF,TRBJ2-7,.,few,TRBV14
TGCAGCGTTGATACTAGCGGGAGGCACTCGCGATTTCCGTTCTTC,CSVDTSGRHSRFPFF,TRBJ2-1,TRBD2,few,TRBV29-1
TGTGCCAGCAGGGGGGGACAGGGGTTTACCGGGGAGCTGTTTTTT,CASRGGQGFTGELFF,TRBJ2-2,TRBD1,.,TRBV7-8
TGTGCCAGCAGCCAAGAAGCCGGGAGCGGCCAGTACTTC,CASSQEAGSGQYF,TRBJ2-5,.,.,TRBV28
TGTGCCAGCAGCTTCTTTAGCGGGAACGGCCGCAATGAGCAGTTCTTC,CASSFFSGNGRNEQFF,TRBJ2-1,TRBD2,.,TRBV7-8
TGTGCCAGCTCAGCCGACAGGGCCTGGGGCTATGGCTACACCTTC,CASSADRAWGYGYTF,TRBJ1-2,TRBD1,few,TRBV18
TGTGCCAGCAGCCCAGACAGGACACGCACAGATACGCAGTATTTT,CASSPDRTRTDTQYF,TRBJ2-3,.,.,TRBV7-3
TGTGCCAGCAGCTCCCAGGGGAGCACAGATACGCAGTATTTT,CASSSQGSTDTQYF,TRBJ2-3,.,medium-sized,TRBV5-4
TGTGCCAGCAGCGGACAGGGAGCTCTGGGTGGCTACACCTTC,CASSGQGALGGYTF,TRBJ1-2,TRBD1,.,TRBV2
TGCGCCAGCAGCAACGGGTATTTGAACACCGGGGAGCTGTTTTTT,CASSNGYLNTGELFF,TRBJ2-2,.,many,TRBV4-3
TGTGCCAGCAGACCGACAGGGGCGGCCTACGAGCAGTACTTC,CASRPTGAAYEQYF,TRBJ2-7,TRBD1,few,TRBV28
TGTGCCAGCAGCCCGACAGGGGTAGGCGACTATGGCTACACCTTC,CASSPTGVGDYGYTF,TRBJ1-2,TRBD1,few,TRBV7-2
TGTGCCAGCAGCTCCCTCGGGTACGAGCAGTACTTC,CASSSLGYEQYF,TRBJ2-7,.,few,TRBV7-2
TGTGCCAGCTCACCGGCGCAGGGAAAAACGGAGACCCAGTACTTC,CASSPAQGKTETQYF,TRBJ2-5,.,few,TRBV18
TGCGCCAGCAGCGGAACGGGACAGGGGGTGATGGGCTACACCTTC,CASSGTGQGVMGYTF,TRBJ1-2,TRBD1,.,TRBV5-1
TGTGCCAGCAGCCCCGGGTACCTCCTCAACAATGAGCAGTTCTTC,CASSPGYLLNNEQFF,TRBJ2-1,.,few,TRBV7-2
TGTGCCAGCAGCTTACAGACAGGGGGTTTCAATGAGCAGTTCTTC,CASSLQTGGFNEQFF,TRBJ2-1,TRBD1,.,TRBV7-9
TGTGCCAGCAGCGTAGCGGAGGGGACAGGGTCGTACGAGCAGTACTTC,CASSVAEGTGSYEQYF,TRBJ2-7,TRBD1,few,TRBV9
TGTGCCAGCAGCGCCGGACAGACCAACACTGAAGCTTTCTTT,CASSAGQTNTEAFF,TRBJ1-1,.,few,TRBV9
TGTGCCAGCAGCATCGAACATTCCGAGCAGTACTTC,CASSIEHSEQYF,TRBJ2-7,.,.,TRBV7-8
TGCGCCAGCAGCGGGACTCAAGAGACCCAGTACTTC,CASSGTQETQYF,TRBJ2-5,.,.,TRBV5-1
TGTGCCAGCAGCTTAAAAGGGGGTTCTAACTATGGCTACACCTTC,CASSLKGGSNYGYTF,TRBJ1-2,.,few,TRBV7-2
TGTGCCAGCAGTTACCCCGGGAGCGAGCAGTACTTC,CASSYPGSEQYF,TRBJ2-7,.,.,TRBV6-5
TGTGCCAGCAGCCTCGGTAGCACAGATACGCAGTATTTT,CASSLGSTDTQYF,TRBJ2-3,.,.,TRBV7-2
TGTGCCTGGAGTTCAGGGACTTTCACCTACGAGCAGTACTTC,CAWSSGTFTYEQYF,TRBJ2-7,.,few,TRBV30
TGCAGTTCTAGGACTAGTTATGAGCAGTTCTTC,CSSRTSYEQFF,TRBJ2-1,TRBD2,many,TRBV20-1
TGTGCCAGCACCCCTGGACAACCCGAGCAGTACTTC,CASTPGQPEQYF,TRBJ2-7,.,few,TRBV28
TGCGCCAGCAGCACGGGACAGGGAGACTCTGGGGCCAACGTCCTGACTTTC,CASSTGQGDSGANVLTF,TRBJ2-6,TRBD1,once,TRBV4-3
TGTGCCAGCTCACAGGGACAGGGGAGCTATGGCTACACCTTC,CASSQGQGSYGYTF,TRBJ1-2,TRBD1,.,TRBV18
TGTGCCACCAGCAGAGATAAAAGAGGGGGCGAGACCCAGTACTTC,CATSRDKRGGETQYF,TRBJ2-5,TRBD1,.,TRBV15
TGCGCCAGCAGCCAAGATTGGGGACAGGACAATTACGCCTATGGCTACACCTTC,CASSQDWGQDNYAYGYTF,TRBJ1-2,TRBD1,.,TRBV4-3
TGCGCCAGCAGTCGGGTACAGGGGGGCGAGACCCAGTACTTC,CASSRVQGGETQYF,TRBJ2-5,TRBD1,.,TRBV23-1
TGTGCCAGCAGCCAAGTTGCAGAACAGGGGGCCGGGGAGCTGTTTTTT,CASSQVAEQGAGELFF,TRBJ2-2,TRBD1,.,TRBV5-4
TGCAGCGTGAGGACAGGGGGAGACACTGAAGCTTTCTTT,CSVRTGGDTEAFF,TRBJ1-1,TRBD1,.,TRBV29-1
TGTGCCAGCAGCTTAGTGGCTAGCGGGAGGACTTACAATGAGCAGTTCTTC,CASSLVASGRTYNEQFF,TRBJ2-1,TRBD2,few,TRBV7-2
TGCGCCAGCAGTCAACATCGACAGACCAACACTGAAGCTTTCTTT,CASSQHRQTNTEAFF,TRBJ1-1,.,.,TRBV10-1
TGTGCCAGCAGCTCTCCCGGGACTAGCGCCTTAGAGACCCAGTACTTC,CASSSPGTSALETQYF,TRBJ2-5,TRBD2,many,TRBV7-2
TGTGCCAGCAGCTTAAGATGGGGGACTAGCCACCAAGAGACCCAGTACTTC,CASSLRWGTSHQETQYF,TRBJ2-5,TRBD2,.,TRBV7-2
TGTGCCAGCAGCCTGGCCTTCGGCGAGCAGTACTTC,CASSLAFGEQYF,TRBJ2-7,.,.,TRBV5-8
TGTGCCAGCAGTTTCGGATCGGGAGGGAACATTCAGTACTTC,CASSFGSGGNIQYF,TRBJ2-4,TRBD2,few,TRBV28
TGTGCCAGTAGTACCCAGGGACTAGCGGGGCAGTTCTTC,CASSTQGLAGQFF,TRBJ2-1,TRBD2,few,TRBV19
TGTGCTAGCATCGCTTGGACAGGGTGCTACGAGCAGTACTTC,CASIAWTGCYEQYF,TRBJ2-7,TRBD1,few,TRBV7-7
TGCAGCGTCTTTAGCGGAAGCTCCTACAATGAGCAGTTCTTC,CSVFSGSSYNEQFF,TRBJ2-1,.,many,TRBV29-1
TGTGCCAGCAGCCGACCTAGGGGTTCAAACCCGAATACGCAGTATTTT,CASSRPRGSNPNTQYF,TRBJ2-3,.,few,TRBV27
TGTGCCAGCAGCTTCGTTCCCGAGCTCACAGATACGCAGTATTTT,CASSFVPELTDTQYF,TRBJ2-3,.,.,TRBV7-2